Listed here are 22 T cell receptor beta chains from one sample, sequenced in a study of blood T cell repertoires in COVID-19. This table comes from immunoSEQ multiplex PCR, and its TCRdb copy is limited to in-frame clones, with some not included. Here the sample spans under 150,000 clones, 85% being singletons. The sample taken for sequencing was peripheral blood. The receptors stem from a human donor in a cohort sampled during active COVID-19.

The J gene is TRBJ2-1, the V gene TRBV5-1, with 9 bases fitting TRBD1. After removal of 4 bases from V and 10 bases from J, the junction contained 12 bases not matched to a gene. Germline values: CDR1 SGHRS, CDR2 YFSETQ. The CDR3 has 15 residues. The CDR3 protein is CASSLTGTGNWEQFF. The DNA for the CDR3 is TGCGCCAGCAGCCTAACCGGGACAGGGAATTGGGAGCAGTTCTTC.

The chain is built from TRBV5-5 and TRBJ2-7; TRBD1 matches 8 bases. With V trimmed by 0 bases and J by 3 bases, 5 bases remained unmatched. The CDR3 runs to 15 residues. Per the germline V gene, CDR1 is SGHKS and CDR2 is YYEKEE (reference sequence). The CDR3 loop is CASSLGDRKIYEQYF. In DNA form, the CDR3 reads TGTGCCAGCAGCTTGGGGGACAGGAAAATCTACGAGCAGTACTTC. Supplemented by reference TRBV5-5 and TRBJ2-7, the full variable domain reads DAGVTQSPTHLIKTRGQQVTLRCSPISGHKSVSWYQQVLGQGPQFIFQYYEKEERGRGNFPDRFSARQFPNYSSELNVNALLLGDSALYLCASSLGDRKIYEQYFGPGTRLTVT.

This clone was detected a few times. V usage is TRBV6-5 and J usage is TRBJ1-6, with D hard to call. The CDR3 is 14 residues long. Trimming removed 6 bases at V and 8 bases at J, with 14 bases between. Germline CDR1 reads MNHEY; CDR2 reads SVGAGI. As DNA, the CDR3 is TGTGCCAGCAGCAAGGGAGTTCGGGATTCACCCCTCCACTTT. This sequence encodes CASSKGVRDSPLHF.

This chain connects TRBV10-3 to TRBJ1-1; the D is unclear. The CDR3 extends over 12 amino acids. The V gene lost 1 base and the J gene lost 6 bases, with 6 bases spanning the gap. Germline CDR1 is ENHRY and CDR2 is SYGVKD. The CDR3 protein is CAISELGAEAFF. CDR3 coding DNA: TGTGCCATCAGTGAGTTGGGAGCTGAAGCTTTCTTT.

The V call is TRBV5-4, the J call TRBJ1-3; 9 positions agree with TRBD1. Germline lookup yields CDR1 SGHNT and CDR2 YYREEE (reference sequence). The CDR3 is 18 amino acids. After removal of 4 bases from V and 2 bases from J, the junction contained 13 bases not matched to a gene. The CDR3 reads CASSRPGQGEGPGNTIYF. CDR3 in DNA: TGTGCCAGCAGCCGTCCGGGACAGGGTGAAGGACCTGGAAACACCATATATTTT.

This clone came up a few times. The chain carries TRBV15 and TRBJ2-7; 9 bases are a match to TRBD1. CDR3 length: 14 amino acids. Looked up from germline, CDR1 is LNHNV and CDR2 is YYDKDF (reference sequence). J was trimmed by 3 bases and V by 5 bases; bases with no gene match: 5. In DNA form, the CDR3 reads TGTGCCACCAGCCAAGAGGGACAGGGCTACGAGCAGTACTTC. It codes for CATSQEGQGYEQYF. The complete variable domain, with remaining parts taken from reference TRBV15 and TRBJ2-7, reads DAMVIQNPRYQVTQFGKPVTLSCSQTLNHNVMYWYQQKSSQAPKLLFHYYDKDFNNEADTPDNFQSRRPNTSFCFLDIRSPGLGDTAMYLCATSQEGQGYEQYFGPGTRLTVT.

Of note for this clone: The sample holds other DNA sequences that translate to the same CDR3. The chain has TRBV30 and TRBJ1-3, with a tentative D call TRBD1 (5 bases). This CDR3 has 16 amino acids. V was cut by 0 bases and J by 2 bases, with 14 bases left in between. Germline CDR1 reads GTSNPN; CDR2 reads SVGIG (reference sequence). This chain's CDR3 is CAWSVPGGVPGNTIYF. The CDR3 region has the DNA TGTGCCTGGAGTGTACCGGGGGGAGTGCCTGGAAACACCATATATTTT. Drawing the rest from reference TRBV30 and TRBJ1-3, the complete variable domain is SQTIHQWPATLVQPVGSPLSLECTVEGTSNPNLYWYRQAAGRGLQLLFYSVGIGQISSEVPQNLSASRPQDRQFILSSKKLLLSDSGFYLCAWSVPGGVPGNTIYFGEGSWLTVV.

The chain recombines TRBV4-1 with TRBJ2-1; a possible D gene is TRBD1 (5 bases). The CDR3 length is 13 residues. The V end lost 1 base, the J end lost 9 bases, and 10 bases lay between the germline ends. Germline-derived CDR1 and CDR2 are MGHRA and YSYEKL. The CDR3 protein is CASSQGRAVEQFF. CDR3 sequence (DNA): TGCGCCAGCAGCCAAGGCAGGGCGGTTGAGCAGTTCTTC.

The J gene is TRBJ2-5, the V gene TRBV5-1, with 11 bases aligning to TRBD2. Unmatched junction bases numbered 1, after V lost 2 bases and J lost 4 bases. CDR1 SGHRS and CDR2 YFSETQ come from the germline V gene. This CDR3 has 14 amino acids. The CDR3 loop reads CASSFTSGGETQYF. DNA for the CDR3: TGCGCCAGCAGCTTCACTAGCGGGGGAGAGACCCAGTACTTC.

This clone has a single count. The genes are TRBV5-1 and TRBJ1-2, with 8 bases matching TRBD1. CDR1 SGHRS and CDR2 YFSETQ come from the germline V gene. This CDR3 has 16 amino acids. The junction had 11 bases not matched to a gene; V was cut back by 5 bases and J by 2 bases. CDR3 protein: CASRLGQGNSNYGYTF. In nucleotides, the CDR3 is TGCGCCAGCAGGCTAGGACAGGGTAATTCAAACTATGGCTACACCTTC.

J is TRBJ1-1 and V is TRBV28; 10 bases align to TRBD1. The CDR3 is 20 amino acids. After removal of 2 bases from V and 0 bases from J, the junction contained 15 bases not matched to a gene. Per the germline V gene, CDR1 is MDHEN and CDR2 is SYDVKM. Written as DNA, the CDR3 is TGTGCCAGCAGTTTACAGACAGGGGGCCAAAGCCGACATATGAACACTGAAGCTTTCTTT. Protein product: CASSLQTGGQSRHMNTEAFF.

This clone showed up just once. The rearrangement links TRBV28 to TRBJ1-5; 8 nucleotides align to TRBD1. Per germline, CDR1 MDHEN and CDR2 SYDVKM. V was pared by 3 bases and J by 6 bases, with 10 bases of the junction left unmatched. The CDR3 is 16 residues long. CDR3 sequence reads: CASSFALQGASQPQHF. In DNA form, the CDR3 reads TGTGCCAGCAGTTTCGCCCTTCAGGGGGCAAGTCAGCCCCAGCATTTT.

The CDR3, as DNA: TGTGCCAGTATTAGGGACAAACTTAGCAATCAGCCCCAGCATTTT. Protein product: CASIRDKLSNQPQHF. The rearrangement links TRBV19 to TRBJ1-5; weak D call: TRBD1 (6 bases). CDR1 is LNHDA and CDR2 is SQIVND in the germline V gene (reference sequence). The CDR3 is 15 amino acids. Between the trimmed V and J ends, which lost 7 bases and 0 bases, there was a span of 13 bases.

J is TRBJ1-3 and V is TRBV18, with a possible D match to TRBD1 (6 bases). CDR3 length equals 16 residues. V was pared by 2 bases and J by 2 bases, with 13 bases between. Germline assignment: CDR1 KGHSH and CDR2 LQKENI. CDR3 sequence: CASSPSPGGAGNTIYF. The CDR3 coding sequence is TGTGCCAGCTCACCATCCCCGGGGGGCGCTGGAAACACCATATATTTT.

The genes are TRBV5-1 and TRBJ1-1, with D perhaps matching TRBD1 (6 bases). The V and J ends lost 0 bases and 0 bases respectively, with 12 bases between them. Germline assignment: CDR1 SGHRS and CDR2 YFSETQ. The CDR3 loop spans 16 amino acids. The CDR3 loop reads CASSLGTVLLNTEAFF. Written as DNA, the CDR3 is TGCGCCAGCAGCTTGGGGACAGTCCTGTTGAACACTGAAGCTTTCTTT.

V gene TRBV4-2 combines with J gene TRBJ1-2; D is uncertain. The germline V and J ends were trimmed by 0 bases and 6 bases, with 8 bases remaining between them. The CDR3 spans 13 residues. Germline V gene sequence: CDR1 LGHNA, CDR2 YNFKEQ. This chain's CDR3 is CASSQDIRDGYTF. In DNA, the CDR3 is TGTGCCAGCAGCCAAGATATTCGAGATGGCTACACCTTC.

Only a few counts were recorded for this clone. V usage is TRBV9 and J usage is TRBJ1-1, with TRBD1 matching over 7 bases. V lost 3 bases, J lost 2 bases, and 4 bases stayed unmatched. Germline V gives CDR1 SGDLS, CDR2 YYNGEE. CDR3 length: 14 amino acids. The CDR3 here is CASSDRGFNTEAFF. For the CDR3, the DNA is TGTGCCAGCAGCGACAGGGGTTTTAACACTGAAGCTTTCTTT.

This clone occurred a few times. The chain uses TRBV9 and TRBJ2-1; D may be TRBD2 (5 bases). V lost 1 base, J lost 5 bases, and 7 bases lay in between. The CDR3 consists of 13 residues. Germline V gene data show CDR1 as SGDLS and CDR2 as YYNGEE. CDR3 bases: TGTGCCAGCAGCGTATCGGGAAACAATGAGCAGTTCTTC. Protein product: CASSVSGNNEQFF.

Only a few counts were recorded for this clone. The J gene is TRBJ1-2, the V gene TRBV28; D perhaps matches TRBD1 (5 bases). V lost 4 bases to trimming and J lost 8 bases, with 14 bases between them. This CDR3 is built from 13 residues. Germline loops: CDR1 MDHEN, CDR2 SYDVKM. The CDR3 spells CASSSYFRGGYTF. DNA for the CDR3: TGTGCCAGCAGTTCCTACTTTAGGGGAGGCTACACCTTC.

This clone was seen only once. The rearrangement links TRBV19 to TRBJ1-1, with D possibly being TRBD1 (5 bases). Germline CDR1 LNHDA, CDR2 SQIVND (reference sequence). The CDR3 extends over 14 amino acids. With 6 bases removed from V and 0 bases from J, the gap between germline ends came to 11 bases. This CDR3 reads CASRRGILNTEAFF. CDR3 sequence (DNA): TGTGCCAGTAGGCGGGGGATCCTGAACACTGAAGCTTTCTTT.

The genes are TRBV19 and TRBJ2-1, with TRBD2 matching 13 bases. Losses at the gene ends were 7 bases for V and 8 bases for J; bases not matched to a gene: 8. Germline-derived CDR1 and CDR2 are LNHDA and SQIVND (reference sequence). CDR3 length: 15 amino acids. The CDR3 region is CASTVTSGGAYEQFF. The DNA for the CDR3 is TGTGCCAGTACCGTAACTAGCGGGGGGGCTTATGAGCAGTTCTTC.

The J gene is TRBJ1-2, the V gene TRBV30; D uncertain. The CDR3 covers 13 residues. V lost 3 bases to trimming and J lost 7 bases, with 15 bases between them. In germline, CDR1 is GTSNPN, CDR2 SVGIG (reference sequence). Here the CDR3 reads CAWSPYSSGGYTF. CDR3 bases: TGTGCCTGGAGCCCCTACAGTTCAGGTGGCTACACCTTC.